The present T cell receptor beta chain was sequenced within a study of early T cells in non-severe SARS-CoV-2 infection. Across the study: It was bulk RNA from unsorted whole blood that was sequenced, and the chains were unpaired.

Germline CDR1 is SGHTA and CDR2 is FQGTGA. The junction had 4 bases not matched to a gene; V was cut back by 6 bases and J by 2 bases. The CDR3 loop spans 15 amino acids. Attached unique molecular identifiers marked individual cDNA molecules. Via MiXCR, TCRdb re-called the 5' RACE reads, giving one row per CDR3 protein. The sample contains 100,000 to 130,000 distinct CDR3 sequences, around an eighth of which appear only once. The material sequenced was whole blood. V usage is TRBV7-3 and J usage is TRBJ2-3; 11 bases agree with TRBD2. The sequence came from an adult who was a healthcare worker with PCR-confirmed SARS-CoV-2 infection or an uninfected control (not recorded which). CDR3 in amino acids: CASSKTSGVTDTQYF. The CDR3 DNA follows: TGTGCCAGCAGTAAGACTAGCGGGGTCACAGATACGCAGTATTTT.